Given below is one T cell receptor beta chain in context. Its antigen is currently unknown. This specimen comes from a study of identifying expanded T cells in peripheral blood. Study-level points and caveats: Differentially abundant clones: about 1.3 between replicates, about 16 at approximately 14 days, around 20 at four.

The assay was immunoSEQ multiplex PCR, and TCRdb's table has in-frame clones only and misses some. The sample includes 95,000 to 100,000 clones, 87% of them seen just once. CDR1 SQVTM and CDR2 ANQGSEA come from the germline V gene. The CDR3 has 12 amino acids. The clonotype was recovered from a person between 18 and 75 years old in good health. Material for sequencing was blood. The rearrangement links TRBV29-1 to TRBJ2-5, with D possibly being TRBD1 (5 bases). The chain's CDR3 is CSEGPPEGAQYF. CDR3 in DNA: TGCAGTGAAGGACCCCCCGAAGGGGCCCAGTACTTC.